This record covers a single T cell receptor (beta chain). This sample was taken from a study of blood T cell repertoires in COVID-19. For the study at large: PBMCs, B-cell-depleted T cells, or T cells provided the cDNA or gDNA that made up the material.

Produced via immunoSEQ multiplex PCR; TCRdb's table is partial and in-frame only. The sample has 87,000 or so clones; 90% are singletons. Seattle enrolled patients during active infection and tracked them longitudinally. The CDR3 sequence is 13 residues long. The J segment lost 8 bases and the V segment lost 5 bases, leaving 8 bases of the junction unmatched. CDR1 is MDHEN, CDR2 SYDVKM, per germline. This receptor was identified in a young man with COVID-19, enrolled during active disease. The sequenced sample was peripheral blood. The chain employs TRBV28 and TRBJ1-2; 7 bases map to TRBD1. The CDR3 here is CASSTGVREGYTF. In DNA, the CDR3 is TGTGCCAGCAGTACAGGGGTCAGGGAAGGCTACACCTTC.